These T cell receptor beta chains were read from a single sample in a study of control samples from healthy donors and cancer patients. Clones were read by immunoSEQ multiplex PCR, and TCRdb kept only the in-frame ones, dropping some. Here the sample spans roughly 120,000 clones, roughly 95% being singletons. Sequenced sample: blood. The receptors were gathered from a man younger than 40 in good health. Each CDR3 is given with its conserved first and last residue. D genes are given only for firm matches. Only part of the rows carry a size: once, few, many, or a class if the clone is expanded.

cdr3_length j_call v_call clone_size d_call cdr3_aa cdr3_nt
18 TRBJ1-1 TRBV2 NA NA CASSDLERFIWGNTEAFF TGTGCCAGCAGTGACTTGGAGAGATTCATCTGGGGGAACACTGAAGCTTTCTTT
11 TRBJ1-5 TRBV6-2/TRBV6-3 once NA CASSYGGPQHF TGTGCCAGCAGTTACGGGGGGCCCCAGCATTTT
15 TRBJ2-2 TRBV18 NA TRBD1 CASSPIETGTGELFF TGTGCCAGCTCACCAATAGAGACAGGGACCGGGGAGCTGTTTTTT
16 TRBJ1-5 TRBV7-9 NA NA CASSLGTVNSNQPQHF TGTGCCAGCAGCTTAGGGACAGTTAATAGCAATCAGCCCCAGCATTTT
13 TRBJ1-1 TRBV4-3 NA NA CASSAMGETEAFF TGCGCCAGCAGCGCTATGGGGGAAACTGAAGCTTTCTTT
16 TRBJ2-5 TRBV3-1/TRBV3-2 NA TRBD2 CASSPWGSGGLETQYF TGTGCCAGCAGCCCCTGGGGTAGCGGGGGGTTGGAGACCCAGTACTTC
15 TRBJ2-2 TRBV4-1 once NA CASSQGHRGTGELFF TGCGCCAGCAGCCAAGGGCACAGAGGAACCGGGGAGCTGTTTTTT
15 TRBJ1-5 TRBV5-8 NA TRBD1 CASNTDRGGHQPQHF TGTGCCAGCAACACTGACAGGGGGGGACATCAGCCCCAGCATTTT
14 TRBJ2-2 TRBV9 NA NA CASSVGRSTGELFF TGTGCCAGCAGCGTAGGTAGAAGCACCGGGGAGCTGTTTTTT
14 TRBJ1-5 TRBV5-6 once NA CASSRTGRDQPQHF TGTGCCAGCAGCCGTACAGGGAGAGATCAGCCCCAGCATTTT
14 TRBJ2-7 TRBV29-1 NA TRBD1 CSVLHRGSVYEQYF TGCAGCGTTCTGCACAGGGGGTCAGTCTACGAGCAGTACTTC
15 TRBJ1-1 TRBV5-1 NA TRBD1 CASSLVAGGNTEAFF TGCGCCAGCAGCTTGGTTGCAGGGGGGAACACTGAAGCTTTCTTT
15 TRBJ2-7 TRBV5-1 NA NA CASSREGGRSYEQYF TGCGCCAGCAGTCGAGAGGGGGGAAGGTCCTACGAGCAGTACTTC
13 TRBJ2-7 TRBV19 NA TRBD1 CASSPGQNYEQYF TGTGCCAGTTCACCGGGACAGAACTACGAGCAGTACTTC
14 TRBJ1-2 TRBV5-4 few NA CASRLTTGHYGYTF TGTGCCAGCAGGTTGACTACAGGGCACTATGGCTACACCTTC
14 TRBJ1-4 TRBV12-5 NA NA CASGLGQFNEKLFF TGTGCTAGTGGTTTGGGACAGTTTAATGAAAAACTGTTTTTT
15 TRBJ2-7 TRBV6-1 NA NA CASSEFGGGTYEQYF TGTGCCAGCAGTGAATTTGGGGGGGGCACCTACGAGCAGTACTTC
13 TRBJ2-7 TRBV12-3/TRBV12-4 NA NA CASSLRGSYEQYF TGTGCCAGCAGCTTAAGGGGCTCCTACGAGCAGTACTTC
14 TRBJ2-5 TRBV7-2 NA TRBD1 CASSWDRASETQYF TGTGCCAGCAGCTGGGACAGGGCTTCGGAGACCCAGTACTTC
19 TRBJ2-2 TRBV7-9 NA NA CASRFSQLSRDSNTGELFF TGTGCCAGCAGATTCTCGCAATTATCGAGGGATTCAAACACCGGGGAGCTGTTTTTT
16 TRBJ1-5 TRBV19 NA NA CASSYGGAGLFQPQHF TGTGCCAGTAGTTACGGGGGCGCGGGTCTATTTCAGCCCCAGCATTTT
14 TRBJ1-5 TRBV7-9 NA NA CASSFTGRNQPQHF TGTGCCAGCAGCTTCACGGGGAGGAATCAGCCCCAGCATTTT
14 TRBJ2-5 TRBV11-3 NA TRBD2 CASSGGGATETQYF TGTGCCAGCAGTGGCGGGGGGGCCACGGAGACCCAGTACTTC
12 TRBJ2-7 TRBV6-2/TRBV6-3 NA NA CASSSLQYEQYF TGTGCCAGCAGTTCACTTCAGTACGAGCAGTACTTC
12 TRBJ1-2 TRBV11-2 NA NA CASSLQGYGYTF TGTGCCAGCAGCTTACAGGGCTATGGCTACACCTTC
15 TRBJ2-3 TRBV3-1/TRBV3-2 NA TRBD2 CASSQTLAVTDTQYF TGTGCCAGCAGCCAGACTCTAGCGGTAACAGATACGCAGTATTTT
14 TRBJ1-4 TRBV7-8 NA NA CASSLRIGDEKLFF TGTGCCAGCAGCCTACGAATCGGGGATGAAAAACTGTTTTTT
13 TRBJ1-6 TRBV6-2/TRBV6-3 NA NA CASSYGGVSPLHF TGTGCCAGCAGTTACGGAGGGGTCTCACCCCTCCACTTT
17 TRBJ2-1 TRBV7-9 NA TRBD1 CASPSPRDREVHNEQFF TGTGCCAGCCCTTCCCCGAGGGACAGGGAAGTCCACAATGAGCAGTTCTTC
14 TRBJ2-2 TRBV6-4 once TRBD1 CASSPTGLGGELFF TGTGCCAGCAGCCCGACAGGGTTGGGCGGGGAGCTGTTTTTT
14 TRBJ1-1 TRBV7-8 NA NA CASSSGQLNTEAFF TGTGCCAGCAGCTCGGGACAATTGAACACTGAAGCTTTCTTT
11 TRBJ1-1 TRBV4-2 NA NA CASSGSSEAFF TGTGCCAGCAGCGGGAGTTCGGAAGCTTTCTTT
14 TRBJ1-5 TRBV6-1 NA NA CASSDGDSNQPQHF TGTGCCAGCAGTGACGGGGATAGCAATCAGCCCCAGCATTTT
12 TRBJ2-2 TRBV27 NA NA CASTASAGELFF TGTGCCAGCACCGCGAGCGCCGGGGAGCTGTTTTTT
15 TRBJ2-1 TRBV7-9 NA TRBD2 CASSLGTSGNNEQFF TGTGCCAGCAGCTTAGGTACTAGCGGAAACAATGAGCAGTTCTTC
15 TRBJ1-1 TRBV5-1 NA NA CASSLAAGGGTEAFF TGCGCCAGCAGCTTGGCGGCGGGGGGCGGGACTGAAGCTTTCTTT
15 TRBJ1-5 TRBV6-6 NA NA CASIGGGRYNQPQHF TGTGCCAGCATTGGGGGAGGACGGTACAATCAGCCCCAGCATTTT
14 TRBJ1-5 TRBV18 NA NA CASSPLRGAQPQHF TGTGCCAGCTCACCGCTCCGGGGTGCTCAGCCCCAGCATTTT
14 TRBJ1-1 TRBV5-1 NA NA CASSLTQLGTEAFF TGCGCCAGCAGCTTGACACAGTTAGGCACTGAAGCTTTCTTT
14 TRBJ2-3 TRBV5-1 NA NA CASSVGSGPDTQYF TGCGCCAGCAGCGTGGGCTCAGGGCCAGATACGCAGTATTTT
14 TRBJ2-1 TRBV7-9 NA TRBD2 CASSVAREYNEQFF TGTGCCAGCAGTGTGGCGCGGGAGTACAATGAGCAGTTCTTC
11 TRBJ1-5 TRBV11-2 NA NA CASSLDEAAHF TGTGCCAGCAGCTTAGATGAGGCAGCGCATTTT
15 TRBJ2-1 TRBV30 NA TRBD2 CAWSVLAGAYNEQFF TGTGCCTGGAGTGTACTGGCGGGGGCCTACAATGAGCAGTTCTTC
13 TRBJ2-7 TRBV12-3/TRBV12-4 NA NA CASRLDGTYEQYF TGTGCCAGCAGGCTAGACGGAACCTACGAGCAGTACTTC
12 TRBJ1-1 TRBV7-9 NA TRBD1 CASSLQGAEAFF TGTGCCAGCAGCTTGCAGGGGGCTGAAGCTTTCTTT
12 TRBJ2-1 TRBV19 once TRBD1 CASSALQGAPFF TGTGCCAGTAGCGCTCTACAGGGGGCTCCGTTCTTC
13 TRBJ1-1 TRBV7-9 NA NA CASSHDGNTEAFF TGTGCCAGCAGCCACGACGGGAACACTGAAGCTTTCTTT
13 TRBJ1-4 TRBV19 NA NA CASSNTRNEKLFF TGTGCCAGTAGTAATACTAGGAATGAAAAACTGTTTTTT
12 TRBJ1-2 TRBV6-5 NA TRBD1 CAGGQGTYGYTF TGTGCCGGTGGACAGGGGACCTATGGCTACACCTTC
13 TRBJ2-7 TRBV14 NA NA CASSFTGTYEQYF TGTGCCAGCTCCTTTACGGGAACCTACGAGCAGTACTTC
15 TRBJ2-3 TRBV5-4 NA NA CASSLWGGLTDTQYF TGTGCCAGCAGCTTGTGGGGGGGCCTAACAGATACGCAGTATTTT
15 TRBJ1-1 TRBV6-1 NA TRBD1 CASNVKGAMNTEAFF TGTGCCAGCAACGTGAAGGGGGCCATGAACACTGAAGCTTTCTTT
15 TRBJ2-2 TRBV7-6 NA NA CASRPRRGSVGELFF TGTGCCAGCAGGCCGCGGAGGGGTTCTGTAGGGGAGCTGTTTTTT
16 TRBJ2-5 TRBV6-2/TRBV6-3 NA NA CASSYSKDWGTETQYF TGTGCCAGCAGTTACTCGAAGGACTGGGGGACGGAGACCCAGTACTTC